A single sample gave rise to the 16 T cell receptor beta chains below, sequenced in a study of somatic mutations in cytotoxic T cells in rheumatoid arthritis. The repertoire was sequenced with immunoSEQ multiplex PCR; TCRdb's copy has only in-frame clones and lacks some. The table records over 15,000 clones, around 83% of them present only once. Material for sequencing was CD8+ T cells sorted from blood. The receptors derive from a man between 18 and 35 years old with rheumatoid arthritis.

This chain connects TRBV11-1 to TRBJ2-5; 9 nucleotides line up with TRBD1. The V gene end was trimmed by 5 bases and the J gene end by 3 bases; junction bases not matched to a gene: 4. Germline CDR1 reads SGHAT; CDR2 reads FQDESV (reference sequence). This CDR3 is built from 14 residues. CDR3 sequence: CASSPGTGKETQYF. The CDR3 region has the DNA TGTGCCAGCAGCCCCGGGACAGGGAAAGAGACCCAGTACTTC.

This sequence joins TRBV19 and TRBJ2-1; 9 bases map to TRBD2. Germline CDR1 LNHDA, CDR2 SQIVND (reference sequence). This CDR3 spans 16 amino acids. Unmatched junction bases numbered 12, after V lost 5 bases and J lost 7 bases. CDR3 nucleotide sequence: TGTGCCAGTAGTCCCACAACCGCGGGGGGGCCGAATGAGCAGTTCTTC. It is translated as CASSPTTAGGPNEQFF. Full variable domain (missing parts from reference TRBV19 and TRBJ2-1): DGGITQSPKYLFRKEGQNVTLSCEQNLNHDAMYWYRQDPGQGLRLIYYSQIVNDFQKGDIAEGYSVSREKKESFPLTVTSAQKNPTAFYLCASSPTTAGGPNEQFFGPGTRLTVL.

The chain employs TRBV7-9 and TRBJ2-7, with 12 bases fitting TRBD2. J gave up 3 bases and V 4 bases, and 1 base lay outside the gene matches. CDR1 and CDR2 (germline): SEHNR, FQNEAQ (reference sequence). The length of the CDR3 is 14 residues. The CDR3 bases are TGTGCCAGCAGCTGGACTAGCGGGGTCTACGAGCAGTACTTC. Its protein product is CASSWTSGVYEQYF.

The chain is built from TRBV9 and TRBJ1-1; maybe TRBD1 (6 bases). V lost 3 bases and J 3 bases, leaving 15 bases between the germline ends. In germline, CDR1 is SGDLS, CDR2 YYNGEE. The CDR3 is made up of 15 amino acids. CDR3 sequence reads: CASSGGGGSHTEAFF. CDR3 DNA: TGTGCCAGCAGCGGAGGGGGGGGGTCTCACACTGAAGCTTTCTTT. Together with reference TRBV9 and TRBJ1-1, the CDR3 gives the full variable domain: DSGVTQTPKHLITATGQRVTLRCSPRSGDLSVYWYQQSLDQGLQFLIQYYNGEERAKGNILERFSAQQFPDLHSELNLSSLELGDSALYFCASSGGGGSHTEAFFGQGTRLTVV.

A few counts support this clone. This chain connects TRBV4-1 to TRBJ1-5; D unclear. V dropped 2 bases and J dropped 0 bases, with 8 bases sitting between them. This CDR3 is built from 15 residues. The germline V gene has CDR1 MGHRA and CDR2 YSYEKL. CDR3 in DNA: TGCGCCAGCAGCCAACCGTACGGTAGCAATCAGCCCCAGCATTTT. Amino acid sequence: CASSQPYGSNQPQHF.

This chain connects TRBV2 to TRBJ1-3, with a weak D call TRBD1 (6 bases). The V and J ends lost 3 bases and 0 bases respectively, with 12 bases between them. Germline CDR1 and CDR2: SNHLY and FYNNEI. The CDR3 sequence is 16 residues long. In DNA form, the CDR3 reads TGTGCCAGCAGTGACCCGGGGGCGGGCTCTGGAAACACCATATATTTT. Translation gives CASSDPGAGSGNTIYF.

The rearrangement uses TRBV9 and TRBJ1-3; 8 nucleotides align to TRBD1. Germline V gene data show CDR1 as SGDLS and CDR2 as YYNGEE. This CDR3 has 17 amino acids. V gave up 0 bases and J gave up 2 bases; unmatched junction bases: 7. The CDR3 here is CASSVVGQGATGNTIYF. The DNA for the CDR3 is TGTGCCAGCAGCGTAGTGGGGCAGGGGGCGACTGGAAACACCATATATTTT.

V is TRBV5-5 and J is TRBJ2-7, with 7 nucleotides matching TRBD1. Per germline, CDR1 SGHKS and CDR2 YYEKEE (reference sequence). This CDR3 comprises 13 residues. The V segment lost 5 bases and the J segment 2 bases; nucleotides outside the gene matches: 4. CDR3 sequence reads: CASSSTGAYEQYF. The CDR3 DNA sequence: TGTGCCAGCAGTTCTACAGGGGCCTACGAGCAGTACTTC.

This clone was seen only once. The rearrangement uses TRBV7-9 and TRBJ2-1; tentatively, D is TRBD1 (5 bases). The CDR3 extends over 15 amino acids. Germline V gene lookup returns CDR1 SEHNR and CDR2 FQNEAQ (reference sequence). Trimming left V 4 bases short and J 3 bases short, with 13 bases between. CDR3 region: CASSSPDDSYNEQFF. The CDR3 region has the DNA TGTGCCAGCAGCTCCCCAGATGACAGCTACAATGAGCAGTTCTTC.

The chain joins TRBV30 to TRBJ2-1, with 9 bases matching TRBD1. This CDR3 comprises 15 residues. CDR1 and CDR2 from the germline V gene are GTSNPN and SVGIG (reference sequence). The trim removed 1 base at V and 8 bases at J, leaving 9 bases unmatched. The CDR3 sequence is CAWSGGTGIRHEQFF. CDR3 DNA sequence: TGTGCCTGGAGTGGAGGGACAGGGATCAGGCATGAGCAGTTCTTC. Full variable domain (rest looked up from reference TRBV30 and TRBJ2-1): SQTIHQWPATLVQPVGSPLSLECTVEGTSNPNLYWYRQAAGRGLQLLFYSVGIGQISSEVPQNLSASRPQDRQFILSSKKLLLSDSGFYLCAWSGGTGIRHEQFFGPGTRLTVL.

V and J are TRBV7-9 and TRBJ2-7; tentatively, D is TRBD2 (7 bases). CDR3 length equals 13 residues. V was pared by 8 bases and J by 0 bases, with 11 bases between. Germline CDR1 is SEHNR and CDR2 is FQNEAQ (reference sequence). This chain's CDR3 is CASVGGASYEQYF. The CDR3, as DNA: TGTGCCAGCGTTGGGGGGGCCTCCTACGAGCAGTACTTC.

This sequence joins TRBV7-9 and TRBJ1-4; D not resolved. Trimming stripped 1 base from V and 3 bases from J, with 9 bases between. Germline V gene lookup returns CDR1 SEHNR and CDR2 FQNEAQ (reference sequence). This CDR3 is 15 amino acids long. The CDR3 nucleotides are TGTGCCAGCAGCTTAGAGTCCTTCCCTAATGAAAAACTGTTTTTT. It codes for CASSLESFPNEKLFF.

The chain is built from TRBV6-1 and TRBJ2-2; tentatively, D is TRBD1 or TRBD2 (5 bases each). The CDR3 has 15 residues. Trimming left V 0 bases short and J 7 bases short, with 12 bases between. The germline CDR1 and CDR2 sequences are MNHNS and SASEGT. As DNA, the CDR3 is TGTGCCAGCAGTGAAGCGGGGACCCCCGGCGGGGAGCTGTTTTTT. It is translated as CASSEAGTPGGELFF.

The V call is TRBV14, the J call TRBJ2-3; D is uncertain. This CDR3 contains 14 residues. Trimming removed 0 bases from V and 4 bases from J, with 8 bases in between. Per germline, CDR1 SGHDN and CDR2 FVKESK. The DNA of the CDR3 is TGTGCCAGCAGCCAAGAGCTAGTTGCAGATACGCAGTATTTT. Translation: CASSQELVADTQYF.

The genes are TRBV5-6 and TRBJ2-5; D unclear. The CDR3 consists of 12 residues. The germline V gene encodes CDR1 SGHDT and CDR2 YYEEEE. V was clipped by 5 bases and J by 0 bases, with 5 bases between them. The DNA of the CDR3 is TGTGCCAGCAGTCAGTACCAAGAGACCCAGTACTTC. It is translated as CASSQYQETQYF. Filled out from reference TRBV5-6 and TRBJ2-5, the complete variable domain reads DAGVTQSPTHLIKTRGQQVTLRCSPKSGHDTVSWYQQALGQGPQFIFQYYEEEERQRGNFPDRFSGHQFPNYSSELNVNALLLGDSALYLCASSQYQETQYFGPGTRLLVL.

V usage is TRBV5-6 and J usage is TRBJ2-2; D gene unclear. The germline V gene encodes CDR1 SGHDT and CDR2 YYEEEE. This CDR3 is built from 11 residues. Trimming removed 3 bases from V and 6 bases from J, with 3 bases in between. The CDR3 DNA is TGTGCCAGCAGCTGGGCCGGGGAGCTGTTTTTT. This sequence encodes CASSWAGELFF.